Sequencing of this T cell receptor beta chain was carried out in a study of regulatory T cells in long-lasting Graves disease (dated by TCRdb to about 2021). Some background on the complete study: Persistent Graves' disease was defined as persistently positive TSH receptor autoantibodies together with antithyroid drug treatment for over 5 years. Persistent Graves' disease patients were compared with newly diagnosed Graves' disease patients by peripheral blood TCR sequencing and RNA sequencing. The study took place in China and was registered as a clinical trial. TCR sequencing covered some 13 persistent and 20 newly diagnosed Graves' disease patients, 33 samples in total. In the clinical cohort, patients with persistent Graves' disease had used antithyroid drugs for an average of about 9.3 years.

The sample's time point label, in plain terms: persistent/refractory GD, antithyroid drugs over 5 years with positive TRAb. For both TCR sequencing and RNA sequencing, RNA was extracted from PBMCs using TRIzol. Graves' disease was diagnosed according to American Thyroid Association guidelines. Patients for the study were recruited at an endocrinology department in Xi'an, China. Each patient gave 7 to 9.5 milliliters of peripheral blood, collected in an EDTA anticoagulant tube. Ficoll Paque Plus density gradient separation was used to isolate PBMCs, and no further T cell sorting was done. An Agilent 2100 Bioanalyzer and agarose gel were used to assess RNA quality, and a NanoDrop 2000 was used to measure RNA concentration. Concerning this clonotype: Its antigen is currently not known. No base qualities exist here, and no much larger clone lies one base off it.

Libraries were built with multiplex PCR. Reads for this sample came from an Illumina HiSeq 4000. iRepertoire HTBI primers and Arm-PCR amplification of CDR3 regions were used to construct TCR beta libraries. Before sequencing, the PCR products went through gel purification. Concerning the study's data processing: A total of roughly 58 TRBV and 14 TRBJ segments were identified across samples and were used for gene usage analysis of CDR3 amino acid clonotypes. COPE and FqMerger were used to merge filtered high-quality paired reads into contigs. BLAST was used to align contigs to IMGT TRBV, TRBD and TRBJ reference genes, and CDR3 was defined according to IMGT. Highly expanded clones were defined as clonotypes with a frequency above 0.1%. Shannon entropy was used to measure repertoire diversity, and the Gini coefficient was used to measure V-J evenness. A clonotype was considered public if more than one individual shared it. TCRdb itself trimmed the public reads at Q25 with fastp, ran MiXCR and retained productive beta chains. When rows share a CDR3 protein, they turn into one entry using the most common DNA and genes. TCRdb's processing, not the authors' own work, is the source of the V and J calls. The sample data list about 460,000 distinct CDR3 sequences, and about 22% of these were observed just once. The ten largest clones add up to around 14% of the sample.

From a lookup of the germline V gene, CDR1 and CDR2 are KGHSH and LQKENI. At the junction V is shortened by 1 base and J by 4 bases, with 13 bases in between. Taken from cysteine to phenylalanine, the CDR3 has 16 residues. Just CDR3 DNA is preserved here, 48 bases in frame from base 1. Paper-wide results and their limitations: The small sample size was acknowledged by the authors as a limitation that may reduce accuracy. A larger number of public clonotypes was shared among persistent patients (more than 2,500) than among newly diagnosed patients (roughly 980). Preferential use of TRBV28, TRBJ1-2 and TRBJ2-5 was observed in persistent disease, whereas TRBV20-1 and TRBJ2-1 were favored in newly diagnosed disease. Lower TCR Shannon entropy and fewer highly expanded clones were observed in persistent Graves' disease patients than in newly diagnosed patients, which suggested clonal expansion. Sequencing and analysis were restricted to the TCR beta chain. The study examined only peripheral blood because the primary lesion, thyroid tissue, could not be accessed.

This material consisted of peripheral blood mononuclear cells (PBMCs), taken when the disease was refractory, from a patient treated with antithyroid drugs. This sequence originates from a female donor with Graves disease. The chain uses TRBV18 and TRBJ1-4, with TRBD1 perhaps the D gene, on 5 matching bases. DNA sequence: TGTGCCAGCTCACCACGATCACAGGACGGTAATGAAAAACTGTTTTTT. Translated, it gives CASSPRSQDGNEKLFF.